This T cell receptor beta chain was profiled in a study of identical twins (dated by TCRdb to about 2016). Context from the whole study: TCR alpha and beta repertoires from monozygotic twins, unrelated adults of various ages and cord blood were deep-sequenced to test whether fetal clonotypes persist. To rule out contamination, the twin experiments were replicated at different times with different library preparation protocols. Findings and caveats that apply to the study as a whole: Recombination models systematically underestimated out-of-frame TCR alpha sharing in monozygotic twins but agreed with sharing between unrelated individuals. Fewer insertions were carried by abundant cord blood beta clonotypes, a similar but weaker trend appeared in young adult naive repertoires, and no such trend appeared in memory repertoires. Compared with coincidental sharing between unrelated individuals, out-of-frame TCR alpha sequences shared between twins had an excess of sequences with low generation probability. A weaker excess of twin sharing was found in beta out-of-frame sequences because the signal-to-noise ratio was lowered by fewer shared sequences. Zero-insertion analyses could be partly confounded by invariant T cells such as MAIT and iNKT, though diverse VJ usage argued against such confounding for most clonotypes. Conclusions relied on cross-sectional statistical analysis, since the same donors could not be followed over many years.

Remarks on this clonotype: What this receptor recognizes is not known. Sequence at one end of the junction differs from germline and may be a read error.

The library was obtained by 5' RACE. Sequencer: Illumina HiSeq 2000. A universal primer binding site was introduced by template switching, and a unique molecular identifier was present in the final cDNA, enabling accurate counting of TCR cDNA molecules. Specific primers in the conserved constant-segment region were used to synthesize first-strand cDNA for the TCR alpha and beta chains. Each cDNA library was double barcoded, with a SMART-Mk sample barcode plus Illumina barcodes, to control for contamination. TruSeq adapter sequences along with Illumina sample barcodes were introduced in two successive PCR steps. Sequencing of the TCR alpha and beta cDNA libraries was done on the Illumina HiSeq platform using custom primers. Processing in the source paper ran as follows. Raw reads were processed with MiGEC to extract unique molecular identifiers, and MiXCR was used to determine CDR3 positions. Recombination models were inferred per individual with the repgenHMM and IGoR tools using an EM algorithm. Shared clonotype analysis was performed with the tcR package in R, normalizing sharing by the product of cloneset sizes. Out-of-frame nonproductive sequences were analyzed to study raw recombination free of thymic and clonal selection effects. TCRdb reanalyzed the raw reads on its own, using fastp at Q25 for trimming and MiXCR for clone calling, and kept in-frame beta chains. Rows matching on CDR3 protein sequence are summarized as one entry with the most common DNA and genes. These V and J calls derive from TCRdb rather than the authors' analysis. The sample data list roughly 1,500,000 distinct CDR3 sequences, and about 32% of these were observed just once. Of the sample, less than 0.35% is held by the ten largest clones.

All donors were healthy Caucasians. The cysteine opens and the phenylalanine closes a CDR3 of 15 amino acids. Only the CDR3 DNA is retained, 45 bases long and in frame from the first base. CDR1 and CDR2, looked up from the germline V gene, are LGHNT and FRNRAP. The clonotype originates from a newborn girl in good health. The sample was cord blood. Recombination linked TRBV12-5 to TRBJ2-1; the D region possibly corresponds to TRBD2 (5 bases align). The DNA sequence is TGTACTAGTGGTTCCCCGCGACCCTCCTACAATGAGCAGTTCTTC. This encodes CTSGSPRPSYNEQFF. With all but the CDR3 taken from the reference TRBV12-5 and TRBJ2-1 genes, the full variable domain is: DARVTQTPRHKVTEMGQEVTMRCQPILGHNTVFWYRQTMMQGLELLAYFRNRAPLDDSGMPKDRFSAEMPDATLATLKIQPSEPRDSAVYFCTSGSPRPSYNEQFFGPGTRLTVL.